The entry below gives a single T cell receptor beta chain sequence along with its context. Its specificity is unknown. This specimen comes from a study of graft-versus-host responses after intestinal transplantation. Study-wide background: Grafts that recipients had were multivisceral, liver-intestinal, or isolated intestinal transplants. Study-level findings and limits: When patients had graft-donor T cell macrochimerism, their allografts held high graft-versus-host to host-versus-graft clonal ratios. Recipient marrow harbored GvH clones, some of which surfaced first in ileum or blood. Peak circulating GvH clone levels tracked with early post-transplant HvG declines.

CDR3 size: 15 residues. V was cut by 2 bases and J by 6 bases, with 18 bases left in between. CDR1 and CDR2 from the germline V gene are SGHRS and YFSETQ. Produced via immunoSEQ multiplex PCR; TCRdb's table is partial and in-frame only. The table has under 100,000 clones, just under 95% seen once; the top ten hold approximately 1.1%. This sequence originates from a human donor who was the organ donor for an intestinal transplant. This specimen consisted of unstimulated CD8+ T cells sorted from spleen or lymph node cells, obtained before transplant. The V call is TRBV5-1, the J call TRBJ2-7, with D unresolved. Here the CDR3 DNA reads TGCGCCAGCAGCTTCCTGGCCGTGAAACCCGCCGAGCAGTACTTC. It encodes CASSFLAVKPAEQYF. Together with reference TRBV5-1 and TRBJ2-7, the CDR3 gives the full variable domain: KAGVTQTPRYLIKTRGQQVTLSCSPISGHRSVSWYQQTPGQGLQFLFEYFSETQRNKGNFPGRFSGRQFSNSRSEMNVSTLELGDSALYLCASSFLAVKPAEQYFGPGTRLTVT.